Following are 31 T cell receptor beta chains from one sample sequenced in a study of blood T cell repertoires in COVID-19 (TCRdb year 2020). Library preparation was by the immunoSEQ multiplex PCR assay. In TCRdb, the immuneACCESS table is reduced to in-frame sequences with V and J assigned. These tables do not hold every clone; where another copy was compared, an unresolved V gene accounts for under half, and the others remain unexplained. The sample includes around 94,000 clones, with approximately 85% observed a single time. 9.9% of the sample is held by the ten biggest clonotypes. The specimen sequenced was peripheral blood. These receptors all stem from a man aged 35 to 55 with active or convalescent COVID-19.

V gene TRBV6-2 or TRBV6-3 combines with J gene TRBJ1-5; 8 nucleotides line up with TRBD1. This CDR3 has 13 residues. Germline CDR1 and CDR2: MNHEY and SVGEGT. V was pared by 5 bases and J by 6 bases, with 3 bases of the junction left unmatched. CDR3 loop: CASSQGAVQPQHF. CDR3 in DNA: TGTGCCAGCAGTCAGGGGGCAGTTCAGCCCCAGCATTTT.

V gene TRBV28 combines with J gene TRBJ1-1; 10 bases match TRBD1. J gave up 7 bases and V 8 bases, and 10 bases lay outside the gene matches. Germline assignment: CDR1 MDHEN and CDR2 SYDVKM. This CDR3 is built from 14 residues. CDR3: CASGTRTGGNEAFF. Here the CDR3 DNA reads TGTGCCAGCGGCACGAGGACAGGGGGTAATGAAGCTTTCTTT.

The CDR3: CAIGGTSGGEVTDTQYF. CDR3 coding DNA: TGTGCCATAGGGGGGACTAGCGGGGGAGAAGTCACAGATACGCAGTATTTT. The chain is built from TRBV10-3 and TRBJ2-3, with 14 bases lining up with TRBD2. The germline CDR1 and CDR2 sequences are ENHRY and SYGVKD. The CDR3 spans 17 residues. Trimming removed 9 bases from V and 2 bases from J; junction bases left unmatched: 10.

This rearrangement joins TRBV12-3 or TRBV12-4 to TRBJ1-1, with a possible D match to TRBD1 (6 bases). V shed 5 bases and J shed 3 bases, with 10 bases lying between them. The CDR3 length is 13 residues. The CDR3 sequence: CASSNPGDTEAFF. CDR3 DNA sequence: TGTGCCAGCAGTAACCCAGGGGACACTGAAGCTTTCTTT.

This clone was counted a single time. The chain carries TRBV9 and TRBJ1-5; the D gene is possibly TRBD1 (6 bases). Germline V gives CDR1 SGDLS, CDR2 YYNGEE. The CDR3 sequence is 14 residues long. The V and J ends lost 4 bases and 3 bases respectively, with 11 bases between them. CDR3 sequence: CASSQTGHNQPQHF. The CDR3 DNA sequence: TGTGCCAGCAGCCAGACAGGACACAATCAGCCCCAGCATTTT.

V and J are TRBV27 and TRBJ2-5, with D possibly being TRBD2 (5 bases). Germline V gene data show CDR1 as MNHEY and CDR2 as SMNVEV (reference sequence). V lost 3 bases to trimming and J lost 5 bases, with 13 bases between them. This CDR3 comprises 14 residues. CDR3 amino acids: CASSFSLAGETQYF. DNA for the CDR3: TGTGCCAGCAGTTTTTCTCTAGCAGGCGAGACCCAGTACTTC.

CDR3: CAISDRDRGGEQYF. CDR3 sequence (DNA): TGTGCCATCAGTGATAGGGACAGGGGAGGCGAGCAGTACTTC. V and J are TRBV10-3 and TRBJ2-7, with 10 positions matching TRBD1. CDR3 length equals 14 residues. Per germline, CDR1 ENHRY and CDR2 SYGVKD. The trim removed 3 bases at V and 6 bases at J, leaving 5 bases unmatched.

This chain links TRBV9 with TRBJ2-2; 11 nucleotides align to TRBD2. With V trimmed by 0 bases and J by 6 bases, 4 bases remained unmatched. Germline CDR1 reads SGDLS; CDR2 reads YYNGEE. This CDR3 contains 16 residues. The CDR3 nucleotides are TGTGCCAGCAGCGTAGGTAGCGGGGGGGCCGCCGGGGAGCTGTTTTTT. The encoded protein is CASSVGSGGAAGELFF.

V and J are TRBV9 and TRBJ2-1, with 10 bases identical to TRBD2. Germline V gene sequence: CDR1 SGDLS, CDR2 YYNGEE. J lost 7 bases, V lost 3 bases, and 10 bases had no gene match. The CDR3 is made up of 16 amino acids. The CDR3 nucleotides are TGTGCCAGCAGCGGTGCGGGACTAGCGTTGAATAATGAGCAGTTCTTC. This codes for CASSGAGLALNNEQFF. The whole variable domain, filled in from reference TRBV9 and TRBJ2-1, reads DSGVTQTPKHLITATGQRVTLRCSPRSGDLSVYWYQQSLDQGLQFLIQYYNGEERAKGNILERFSAQQFPDLHSELNLSSLELGDSALYFCASSGAGLALNNEQFFGPGTRLTVL.

This clone was seen once. The genes are TRBV29-1 and TRBJ2-7; 9 positions match TRBD1. The V and J ends lost 1 base and 2 bases, in that order; junction bases with no gene match: 6. This CDR3 region has 15 residues. Per germline, CDR1 SQVTM and CDR2 ANQGSEA. Here the CDR3 reads CSVEAGQGSTYEQYF. Here the CDR3 DNA reads TGCAGCGTTGAAGCGGGACAGGGATCTACCTACGAGCAGTACTTC.

The chain carries TRBV30 and TRBJ1-4; D might be TRBD1 (5 bases). The CDR3 runs to 13 residues. V lost 4 bases to trimming and J lost 7 bases, with 13 bases between them. Germline CDR1 is GTSNPN and CDR2 is SVGIG (reference sequence). The CDR3 loop is CAWMGGWPEKLFF. The DNA of the CDR3 is TGTGCCTGGATGGGGGGTTGGCCTGAAAAACTGTTTTTT. Based on the CDR3 plus reference TRBV30 and TRBJ1-4, the full variable domain is SQTIHQWPATLVQPVGSPLSLECTVEGTSNPNLYWYRQAAGRGLQLLFYSVGIGQISSEVPQNLSASRPQDRQFILSSKKLLLSDSGFYLCAWMGGWPEKLFFGSGTQLSVL.

The CDR3 sequence is CASSLDESYNEQFF. The CDR3 region has the DNA TGCGCCAGCAGCTTGGACGAGAGCTATAATGAGCAGTTCTTC. The chain couples TRBV5-1 to TRBJ2-1; D gene uncertain. V gave up 0 bases and J gave up 7 bases, with 11 bases separating them. This CDR3 comprises 14 residues. The germline gives CDR1 SGHRS, CDR2 YFSETQ.

This CDR3 reads CASSSTGNYGYTF. The CDR3 DNA reads TGTGCCAGCAGCTCGACAGGGAACTATGGCTACACCTTC. The rearrangement joins TRBV7-9 to TRBJ1-2; TRBD1 matches 7 bases. Germline V gene data show CDR1 as SEHNR and CDR2 as FQNEAQ (reference sequence). V shed 4 bases, J shed 2 bases, and the junction held 1 base outside the gene matches. The length of the CDR3 is 13 residues.

V and J are TRBV15 and TRBJ1-2; D may be TRBD1 (6 bases). Per the germline V gene, CDR1 is LNHNV and CDR2 is YYDKDF (reference sequence). The ends were cut back, 7 bases at V and 5 bases at J, with 23 bases in the middle. CDR3 length: 16 amino acids. The CDR3 DNA reads as TGTGCCACCAATCGCCAGGACAGCCTTCCGGGGTATGGCTACACCTTC. Translated: CATNRQDSLPGYGYTF.

This clone came up a few times. The sample carries other DNA sequences with the same CDR3. The V gene is TRBV7-9, the J gene TRBJ1-5; D is undetermined. Germline loops: CDR1 SEHNR, CDR2 FQNEAQ (reference sequence). This CDR3 contains 15 residues. The V end lost 3 bases, the J end lost 0 bases, and 9 bases lay between the germline ends. CDR3 amino acids: CASSLGGSSNQPQHF. CDR3 DNA sequence: TGTGCCAGCAGCTTGGGAGGGAGTAGCAATCAGCCCCAGCATTTT.

The chain employs TRBV3-1 (or the pseudogene TRBV3-2) and TRBJ2-7; D uncertain. Trimming pared 1 base from V and 6 bases from J, leaving 10 bases between. Looked up from germline, CDR1 is LGHDT and CDR2 is YNNKEL (reference sequence). The CDR3 loop spans 13 amino acids. CDR3 residues: CASSQAGLPEQYF. CDR3 coding DNA: TGTGCCAGCAGCCAAGCCGGGTTACCCGAGCAGTACTTC.

The chain combines TRBV3-1 (or the pseudogene TRBV3-2) with TRBJ1-4, with 8 bases lining up with TRBD1. In germline, CDR1 is LGHDT, CDR2 YNNKEL (reference sequence). CDR3 length: 16 residues. V shed 1 base, J shed 6 bases, and the junction held 7 bases outside the gene matches. The chain's CDR3 is CASSQGPVTGDEKLFF. The CDR3 DNA reads TGTGCCAGCAGCCAAGGTCCCGTGACAGGGGATGAAAAACTGTTTTTT.

The chain uses TRBV7-2 and TRBJ1-6; perhaps TRBD1 as D (5 bases). The CDR3 length is 17 residues. Per the germline V gene, CDR1 is SGHTA and CDR2 is FQGNSA. V was cut by 0 bases and J by 5 bases, with 14 bases left in between. CDR3 in amino acids: CASSLARRGVHNSPLHF. The CDR3, as DNA: TGTGCCAGCAGCTTAGCGCGGCGGGGGGTCCATAATTCACCCCTCCACTTT. Full variable domain (missing parts from reference TRBV7-2 and TRBJ1-6): GAGVSQSPSNKVTEKGKDVELRCDPISGHTALYWYRQSLGQGLEFLIYFQGNSAPDKSGLPSDRFSAERTGGSVSTLTIQRTQQEDSAVYLCASSLARRGVHNSPLHFGNGTRLTVT.

Only a few counts were recorded for this clone. The chain uses TRBV6-5 and TRBJ2-1, with 10 bases lining up with TRBD1. The CDR3 runs 15 residues. The V segment lost 2 bases and the J segment 4 bases; nucleotides outside the gene matches: 2. From germline, CDR1 is MNHEY and CDR2 SVGAGI. This CDR3 is CASSYRDRGYNEQFF. The CDR3 nucleotides are TGTGCCAGCAGTTACCGGGACAGGGGTTACAATGAGCAGTTCTTC.

The gene calls are TRBV2 and TRBJ1-4; D possibly corresponds to TRBD1 (6 bases). V was trimmed by 1 base and J by 0 bases, leaving 9 bases between them. This CDR3 has 16 residues. Germline lookup yields CDR1 SNHLY and CDR2 FYNNEI. DNA for the CDR3: TGTGCCAGCAGTGAAGGGCAGGGGCCAACTAATGAAAAACTGTTTTTT. Translation gives CASSEGQGPTNEKLFF.

V is TRBV7-3 and J is TRBJ2-6, with TRBD2 as a possible D gene (5 bases). V gave up 2 bases and J gave up 1 base, with 6 bases separating them. CDR1 and CDR2 from the germline V gene are SGHTA and FQGTGA. The CDR3 covers 15 residues. Written as DNA, the CDR3 is TGTGCCAGCAGCTTAGGACTTTCTGGGGCCAACGTCCTGACTTTC. Translation gives CASSLGLSGANVLTF. The full variable domain, in which reference TRBV7-3 and TRBJ2-6 provide the parts outside the CDR3, is GAGVSQTPSNKVTEKGKYVELRCDPISGHTALYWYRQSLGQGPEFLIYFQGTGAADDSGLPNDRFFAVRPEGSVSTLKIQRTERGDSAVYLCASSLGLSGANVLTFGAGSRLTVL.

This chain uses TRBV7-9 with TRBJ2-5, with TRBD2 matching 9 bases. V shed 3 bases, J shed 5 bases, and the junction held 4 bases outside the gene matches. Per the germline V gene, CDR1 is SEHNR and CDR2 is FQNEAQ (reference sequence). CDR3 length: 14 amino acids. CDR3 sequence (DNA): TGTGCCAGCAGCTTCGGGACTAGCAGGGAGACCCAGTACTTC. Encoded protein: CASSFGTSRETQYF.

This chain joins TRBV7-3 and TRBJ1-1, with 11 bases aligning to TRBD1. The junction had 10 bases not matched to a gene; V was cut back by 5 bases and J by 5 bases. Germline CDR1 reads SGHTA; CDR2 reads FQGTGA. This CDR3 is built from 16 residues. The DNA for the CDR3 is TGTGCCAGCAGCCAGGAACCCCGGGACAGGGGGACTGAAGCTTTCTTT. This codes for CASSQEPRDRGTEAFF. Variable domain in full (rest from reference TRBV7-3 and TRBJ1-1): GAGVSQTPSNKVTEKGKYVELRCDPISGHTALYWYRQSLGQGPEFLIYFQGTGAADDSGLPNDRFFAVRPEGSVSTLKIQRTERGDSAVYLCASSQEPRDRGTEAFFGQGTRLTVV.

The genes are TRBV2 and TRBJ2-2; 10 bases match TRBD1. The CDR3 has 17 amino acids. Germline loops: CDR1 SNHLY, CDR2 FYNNEI. V trimming: 6 bases; J trimming: 3 bases; junction bases outside the gene matches: 10. CDR3 nucleotides: TGTGCCAGCAGACCGGGACAGGGGCTCTTTGACACCGGGGAGCTGTTTTTT. Protein: CASRPGQGLFDTGELFF.

This clone has just one count. The genes are TRBV6-4 and TRBJ2-3; 9 bases are a match to TRBD2. V gave up 2 bases and J gave up 4 bases; unmatched junction bases: 7. CDR3 length: 16 residues. Per the germline V gene, CDR1 is MRHNA and CDR2 is SNTAGT. This chain's CDR3 is CASSDRAGGPADTQYF. As DNA, the CDR3 is TGTGCCAGCAGTGACAGGGCGGGGGGGCCGGCAGATACGCAGTATTTT.

This sequence joins TRBV29-1 and TRBJ1-1; D remains unclear. This CDR3 has 14 residues. The germline CDR1 and CDR2 sequences are SQVTM and ANQGSEA. Trimming pared 6 bases from V and 1 base from J, leaving 15 bases between. This CDR3 is CSVLPGSSNTEAFF. CDR3 in DNA: TGCAGCGTCCTACCGGGATCCTCGAACACTGAAGCTTTCTTT. The full variable domain, completed using reference TRBV29-1 and TRBJ1-1, is SAVISQKPSRDICQRGTSLTIQCQVDSQVTMMFWYRQQPGQSLTLIATANQGSEATYESGFVIDKFPISRPNLTFSTLTVSNMSPEDSSIYLCSVLPGSSNTEAFFGQGTRLTVV.

The chain employs TRBV7-8 and TRBJ2-1; 8 nucleotides agree with TRBD1. J was trimmed by 15 bases and V by 5 bases; bases with no gene match: 6. CDR1 is SGHVS, CDR2 FQNEAQ, per germline. The CDR3 covers 11 residues. The CDR3 nucleotides read TGTGCCAGCAGCCACCGACAGGGGATGTTCTTC. This sequence encodes CASSHRQGMFF.

The chain recombines TRBV7-3 with TRBJ2-7; the match to TRBD1 covers 9 bases. With 5 bases clipped from V and 3 bases from J, the junction kept 2 bases outside the gene matches. The germline V gene encodes CDR1 SGHTA and CDR2 FQGTGA. The CDR3 is 13 residues long. The CDR3 nucleotides are TGTGCCAGCAGCCGGGGACAGGGCTACGAGCAGTACTTC. This codes for CASSRGQGYEQYF. Full variable domain (missing parts from reference TRBV7-3 and TRBJ2-7): GAGVSQTPSNKVTEKGKYVELRCDPISGHTALYWYRQSLGQGPEFLIYFQGTGAADDSGLPNDRFFAVRPEGSVSTLKIQRTERGDSAVYLCASSRGQGYEQYFGPGTRLTVT.

V gene TRBV20-1 combines with J gene TRBJ2-2, with D perhaps TRBD1 (7 bases). In germline, CDR1 is DFQATT, CDR2 SNEGSKA (reference sequence). This CDR3 has 15 residues. V was cut by 3 bases and J by 5 bases, with 16 bases left in between. Here the CDR3 reads CSASQGGPYTGELFF. The DNA of the CDR3 is TGCAGTGCTAGTCAGGGGGGCCCCTATACCGGGGAGCTGTTTTTT.

The chain combines TRBV2 with TRBJ1-5; tentative D call: TRBD1 (5 bases). V dropped 6 bases and J dropped 7 bases, with 19 bases sitting between them. This CDR3 is built from 15 residues. CDR1 SNHLY and CDR2 FYNNEI come from the germline V gene. CDR3 nucleotides: TGTGCCAGCAGGCCAGGGCTCCCCCAAGGGCAGCCCCAGCATTTT. Translation: CASRPGLPQGQPQHF.

V is TRBV19 and J is TRBJ1-5; D might be TRBD1 (5 bases). Germline V CDR1 and CDR2: LNHDA, SQIVND (reference sequence). With 3 bases removed from V and 3 bases from J, the gap between germline ends came to 12 bases. CDR3 length equals 15 residues. The CDR3 DNA is TGTGCCAGTAGTATTTTAGGGGTTCCCAATCAGCCCCAGCATTTT. It encodes CASSILGVPNQPQHF.